A single sample gave rise to the 19 T cell receptor beta chains below, sequenced in a study of T cell repertoires in cytomegalovirus infection. TCRdb used MiXCR to reprocess the reads, holding one entry per CDR3 protein. The sample has some 300,000 distinct CDR3 sequences, roughly a tenth seen once; the top ten hold more than 2.5%. Sequencing input: PBMCs. The receptors derive from a human donor in good health (CMV status not recorded). Some clones in this sample may be carry-over from other donors' samples.

This clonotype was observed many times. The chain employs TRBV2 and TRBJ2-1; D tentatively reads TRBD1 or TRBD2 (5 bases each). The CDR3 loop spans 15 amino acids. Germline CDR1 and CDR2: SNHLY and FYNNEI. V gave up 3 bases and J gave up 0 bases, with 9 bases separating them. The CDR3 is CASSDRGFSYNEQFF. The CDR3 DNA is TGTGCCAGCAGTGACCGGGGCTTCTCCTACAATGAGCAGTTCTTC.

This rearrangement joins TRBV20-1 to TRBJ1-2; 7 bases are a match to TRBD1. Germline lookup yields CDR1 DFQATT and CDR2 SNEGSKA (reference sequence). The CDR3 is 12 amino acids. CDR3 nucleotides: TGCAGATCGTCAGGGGGAAGCTATGGCTACACCTTC. Its protein is CRSSGGSYGYTF.

The table lists this clonotype with a few counts. The rearrangement links TRBV20-1 to TRBJ2-5; the D is unclear. Trimming took 5 bases from V and 0 from J, leaving 10 bases between them. Germline CDR1 and CDR2: DFQATT and SNEGSKA (reference sequence). CDR3 length: 13 residues. CDR3 in DNA: TGCAGTGCTGGTACGGAGAACCAAGAGACCCAGTACTTC. It specifies CSAGTENQETQYF.

This clonotype was seen ten or more times. V and J are TRBV28 and TRBJ1-5; unclear D gene. In germline, CDR1 is MDHEN, CDR2 SYDVKM. This CDR3 is 14 amino acids long. V was pared by 4 bases and J by 1 base, with 8 bases between. The CDR3 is CASSSTSSNQPQHF. CDR3 bases: TGTGCCAGCAGTTCGACAAGCAGCAATCAGCCCCAGCATTTT.

This clonotype was observed at least ten times. The V gene is TRBV12-3 or TRBV12-4, the J gene TRBJ2-2, with no clear D. V was cut by 2 bases and J by 4 bases, with 14 bases left in between. The CDR3 extends over 16 amino acids. The CDR3 sequence: CASSLPTWKGTGELFF. DNA for the CDR3: TGTGCCAGCAGTTTACCTACTTGGAAGGGCACCGGGGAGCTGTTTTTT.

This clonotype was found many times. The chain couples TRBV7-9 to TRBJ2-5; tentatively, D is TRBD1 or TRBD2 (5 bases each). V dropped 5 bases and J dropped 1 base, with 11 bases sitting between them. The CDR3 is 14 residues long. The V gene's germline CDR1 is SEHNR and CDR2 FQNEAQ (reference sequence). CDR3: CASSLRGAQETQYF. DNA for the CDR3: TGTGCCAGCAGCCTCCGGGGCGCCCAAGAGACCCAGTACTTC.

This clonotype was recorded many times. The chain combines TRBV7-9 with TRBJ1-1; TRBD1 might be the D (5 bases). Trimming left V 4 bases short and J 5 bases short, with 8 bases between. Germline CDR1 SEHNR, CDR2 FQNEAQ (reference sequence). The CDR3 has 12 amino acids. This chain's CDR3 is CASSWGDTEAFF. CDR3 DNA sequence: TGTGCCAGCAGCTGGGGGGATACTGAAGCTTTCTTT.

This clonotype occurred a few times. V usage is TRBV20-1 and J usage is TRBJ1-6; possible D gene TRBD1, 6 bases. V shed 6 bases and J shed 7 bases, with 13 bases lying between them. This CDR3 is 13 amino acids long. Germline assignment: CDR1 DFQATT and CDR2 SNEGSKA (reference sequence). This CDR3 reads CSALAGVNSPLHF. The CDR3 DNA follows: TGCAGTGCCCTAGCAGGGGTGAATTCACCCCTCCACTTT.

This clonotype was seen many times. The chain employs TRBV7-9 and TRBJ1-2, with unresolved D. V dropped 1 base and J dropped 2 bases, with 11 bases sitting between them. The CDR3 consists of 15 residues. The V gene's germline CDR1 is SEHNR and CDR2 FQNEAQ (reference sequence). The CDR3 coding sequence is TGTGCCAGCAGCTTAGATGGTATTTCCAACTATGGCTACACCTTC. Its translation: CASSLDGISNYGYTF.

This clonotype showed up many times. The chain has TRBV7-2 and TRBJ2-1; 9 nucleotides align to TRBD2. Germline CDR1 and CDR2: SGHTA and FQGNSA. The trim removed 0 bases at V and 13 bases at J, leaving 7 bases unmatched. This CDR3 has 14 amino acids. CDR3 region: CASSLAEAGGIQFF. In DNA, the CDR3 is TGTGCCAGCAGCTTAGCGGAGGCGGGGGGGATTCAGTTCTTC.

Ten or more counts support this clonotype. This rearrangement joins TRBV14 to TRBJ2-1, with 12 bases aligning to TRBD1. The germline V gene has CDR1 SGHDN and CDR2 FVKESK. The CDR3 is 16 amino acids. V was pared by 3 bases and J by 8 bases, with 8 bases of the junction left unmatched. CDR3 in DNA: TGTGCCAGCAGCCAGGACCGGGACAGGGGGCGCCATGAGCAGTTCTTC. Its translation: CASSQDRDRGRHEQFF.

In its sample, this clonotype was seen many times. V and J are TRBV10-3 and TRBJ2-1; 9 positions match TRBD2. Trimming took 3 bases from V and 3 from J; bases not matched to a gene: 6. The CDR3 contains 16 residues. Germline V gene sequence: CDR1 ENHRY, CDR2 SYGVKD. This chain's CDR3 is CAISEGRGGHYNEQFF. DNA for the CDR3: TGTGCCATCAGTGAAGGGCGGGGGGGCCACTACAATGAGCAGTTCTTC.

The table lists this clonotype with many counts. This chain uses TRBV7-2 with TRBJ1-1, with D possibly matching TRBD1 (5 bases). There are 15 residues in the CDR3. The germline gives CDR1 SGHTA, CDR2 FQGNSA. Trimming left V 5 bases short and J 9 bases short, with 22 bases between. In DNA, the CDR3 is TGTGCCAGCAGCCAAACGGTGGGGCGCGCTTTGAAAGCTTTCTTT. Encoded protein: CASSQTVGRALKAFF.

This clonotype was seen repeatedly, ten times or more. The genes are TRBV6-2 or TRBV6-3 and TRBJ2-4; D is undetermined. Trimming pared 5 bases from V and 1 base from J, leaving 9 bases between. Per germline, CDR1 MNHEY and CDR2 SVGEGT. The CDR3 runs to 14 residues. CDR3 amino acids: CASSPDLAKNIQYF. The DNA for the CDR3 is TGTGCCAGCAGTCCCGACTTGGCCAAAAACATTCAGTACTTC.

This clonotype came up many times. Here the CDR3 DNA reads TGCAGCGTCCTTGTCGGGGAAACCTATAATTCACCCCTCCACTTT. Protein product: CSVLVGETYNSPLHF. The chain couples TRBV29-1 to TRBJ1-6; D is unresolved. Per the germline V gene, CDR1 is SQVTM and CDR2 is ANQGSEA. The CDR3 length is 15 residues. The V gene lost 6 bases and the J gene lost 2 bases, with 14 bases spanning the gap. Full variable domain (outside the CDR3, taken from reference TRBV29-1 and TRBJ1-6): SAVISQKPSRDICQRGTSLTIQCQVDSQVTMMFWYRQQPGQSLTLIATANQGSEATYESGFVIDKFPISRPNLTFSTLTVSNMSPEDSSIYLCSVLVGETYNSPLHFGNGTRLTVT.

This clonotype was found many times. The chain recombines TRBV20-1 with TRBJ1-1, with TRBD1 identical over 7 bases. The germline V gene has CDR1 DFQATT and CDR2 SNEGSKA (reference sequence). This CDR3 has 15 amino acids. With 6 bases clipped from V and 0 bases from J, the junction kept 10 bases outside the gene matches. The CDR3 nucleotides are TGCAGTGCGTGGACCGACAGGGCCCTGAACACTGAAGCTTTCTTT. Residues: CSAWTDRALNTEAFF.

This clonotype was seen more than once but under ten times. The V call is TRBV29-1, the J call TRBJ2-2; perhaps TRBD1 as D (6 bases). The CDR3 totals 15 residues. Trimming left V 4 bases short and J 5 bases short, with 17 bases between. The germline V gene has CDR1 SQVTM and CDR2 ANQGSEA. Here the CDR3 DNA reads TGCAGCGTTGGGCAGGGGTCGGAGGTGACCGGGGAGCTGTTTTTT. Translated, it gives CSVGQGSEVTGELFF.

This clonotype was seen repeatedly, ten times or more. This sequence joins TRBV4-3 and TRBJ2-1; D may be TRBD2 (7 bases). The CDR3 has 13 amino acids. Trimming took 3 bases from V and 10 from J, leaving 13 bases between them. Germline V gene lookup returns CDR1 LGHNA and CDR2 YSLEER. This CDR3 is CASSHGGGPEQFF. For the CDR3, the DNA is TGCGCCAGCAGCCATGGGGGGGGGCCGGAGCAGTTCTTC.

In this sample, this clonotype turned up many times. This sequence joins TRBV9 and TRBJ1-1; unclear D gene. Trimming took 3 bases from V and 7 from J, leaving 7 bases between them. CDR1 SGDLS and CDR2 YYNGEE come from the germline V gene. The CDR3 consists of 11 residues. CDR3 residues: CASSDDIEAFF. The CDR3 DNA reads TGTGCCAGCAGCGATGACATTGAAGCTTTCTTT. The full variable domain, rest sourced from reference TRBV9 and TRBJ1-1, is DSGVTQTPKHLITATGQRVTLRCSPRSGDLSVYWYQQSLDQGLQFLIQYYNGEERAKGNILERFSAQQFPDLHSELNLSSLELGDSALYFCASSDDIEAFFGQGTRLTVV.